The next 25 T cell receptor beta chains were all read from a single sample in a study of cytomegalovirus exposure and HLA in healthy donors. The study ran its PCR with 60 Vbeta and 13 Jbeta primers. This table comes from immunoSEQ multiplex PCR, and its TCRdb copy is limited to in-frame clones, with some not included. This sample has 90,000 to 120,000 clones; 70% to 80% occur once, and the top ten carry 4.5% to 5%. Sequencing was performed on PBMCs. The source of these receptors is a woman aged 18-29 years in good health and CMV-seropositive.

Written as DNA, the CDR3 is TGTGCCATCAGTGGGACTTCTTCTAATGAAAAACTGTTTTTT. Protein: CAISGTSSNEKLFF. The gene calls are TRBV10-3 and TRBJ1-4; D is uncertain. Germline V gene data show CDR1 as ENHRY and CDR2 as SYGVKD. This CDR3 has 14 amino acids. The V and J ends lost 4 bases and 3 bases respectively, with 9 bases between them.

In this sample, this clone turned up a few times. This chain links TRBV4-3 with TRBJ1-4, with D maybe TRBD1 (5 bases). The CDR3 contains 15 residues. The ends were cut back, 0 bases at V and 5 bases at J, with 10 bases in the middle. Germline assignment: CDR1 LGHNA and CDR2 YSLEER. The CDR3 is CASSQERGVNEKLFF. The DNA for the CDR3 is TGCGCCAGCAGCCAAGAACGGGGGGTCAATGAAAAACTGTTTTTT.

V usage is TRBV7-9 and J usage is TRBJ2-7, with 9 nucleotides matching TRBD1. After removal of 6 bases from V and 4 bases from J, the junction contained 7 bases not matched to a gene. Germline V CDR1 and CDR2: SEHNR, FQNEAQ (reference sequence). The CDR3 consists of 14 residues. The CDR3 sequence is CASSYLGQGYEQYF. CDR3 DNA sequence: TGTGCCAGCAGTTACCTGGGACAGGGATACGAGCAGTACTTC.

Written as DNA, the CDR3 is TGTGCCTGGACCTCACCCCGGGACAGGGTTTACACTGAAGCTTTCTTT. It is translated as CAWTSPRDRVYTEAFF. The V call is TRBV30, the J call TRBJ1-1; 9 bases match TRBD1. Looked up from germline, CDR1 is GTSNPN and CDR2 is SVGIG (reference sequence). The CDR3 loop spans 16 amino acids. V shed 4 bases, J shed 3 bases, and the junction held 12 bases outside the gene matches.

V is TRBV19 and J is TRBJ2-6, with TRBD2 matching over 8 bases. CDR1 is LNHDA and CDR2 is SQIVND in the germline V gene (reference sequence). The V segment lost 5 bases and the J segment 0 bases; nucleotides outside the gene matches: 3. CDR3 length equals 16 residues. The CDR3 is CASSLAGISGANVLTF. CDR3 nucleotides: TGTGCCAGTAGTTTAGCGGGAATCTCTGGGGCCAACGTCCTGACTTTC. Based on the CDR3 plus reference TRBV19 and TRBJ2-6, the full variable domain is DGGITQSPKYLFRKEGQNVTLSCEQNLNHDAMYWYRQDPGQGLRLIYYSQIVNDFQKGDIAEGYSVSREKKESFPLTVTSAQKNPTAFYLCASSLAGISGANVLTFGAGSRLTVL.

Here the CDR3 DNA reads TGCGCCAGCAGCTCCGGGACAAGTAATTCACCCCTCCACTTT. Translation: CASSSGTSNSPLHF. This chain joins TRBV5-1 and TRBJ1-6, with a weak D call TRBD1 (6 bases). V lost 3 bases, J lost 6 bases, and 10 bases lay in between. Looked up from germline, CDR1 is SGHRS and CDR2 is YFSETQ. The CDR3 has 14 amino acids.

This sequence joins TRBV7-2 and TRBJ2-4; TRBD2 matches 9 bases. Germline trimming cut 1 base from V and 0 bases from J; bases unmatched to any gene: 1. CDR1 SGHTA and CDR2 FQGNSA come from the germline V gene. The CDR3 is 16 residues long. CDR3 nucleotide sequence: TGTGCCAGCAGCTTAGGGACTAGCGTAGCCAAAAACATTCAGTACTTC. Its protein product is CASSLGTSVAKNIQYF.

The rearrangement links TRBV23-1 to TRBJ1-2; 11 nucleotides match TRBD1. TRBV23-1 is classed as an ORF, of uncertain function. Trimming at V came to 4 bases and at J to 4 bases, leaving 14 bases not matched to a gene. The CDR3 contains 18 residues. In nucleotides, the CDR3 is TGCGCCAGCAGTCCTGACGGGACAGGGGGGAATTTTGGCTATGGCTACACCTTC. Translating it yields CASSPDGTGGNFGYGYTF.

This clone is a singleton in its sample. V is TRBV5-1 and J is TRBJ2-7, with 9 bases aligning to TRBD1. The CDR3 totals 13 residues. The ends lost 5 bases at V and 3 bases at J; junction bases unmatched: 3. Looked up from germline, CDR1 is SGHRS and CDR2 is YFSETQ. The CDR3 reads CASRTGGGYEQYF. The CDR3 DNA reads TGCGCCAGCAGAACAGGGGGCGGCTACGAGCAGTACTTC.

Turning to this clone: Germline and junction disagree at one end, which may indicate a read error. This rearrangement joins TRBV2 to TRBJ2-1; TRBD2 might be the D (6 bases). Germline values: CDR1 SNHLY, CDR2 FYNNEI. The CDR3 loop spans 11 amino acids. CDR3: CASSVGEERFF. As DNA, the CDR3 is TGTGCCAGCAGTGTGGGGGAGGAGCGGTTCTTC.

This clone showed up just once. The chain carries TRBV7-9 and TRBJ2-1; 12 nucleotides align to TRBD2. Trimming took 9 bases from V and 8 from J; bases not matched to a gene: 8. From germline, CDR1 is SEHNR and CDR2 FQNEAQ (reference sequence). This CDR3 is built from 14 residues. This CDR3 is CASVASGREDEQFF. CDR3 in DNA: TGTGCCAGTGTGGCTAGCGGGAGGGAGGATGAGCAGTTCTTC.

The chain couples TRBV9 to TRBJ2-3, with 8 bases fitting TRBD2. Per germline, CDR1 SGDLS and CDR2 YYNGEE. After removal of 0 bases from V and 0 bases from J, the junction contained 9 bases not matched to a gene. The CDR3 extends over 18 amino acids. This chain's CDR3 is CASSVAVAGTTSTDTQYF. As DNA, the CDR3 is TGTGCCAGCAGCGTAGCGGTAGCGGGAACGACTAGCACAGATACGCAGTATTTT.

This clone was seen once. The chain has TRBV2 and TRBJ1-4, with TRBD1 matching over 7 bases. With V trimmed by 0 bases and J by 7 bases, 5 bases remained unmatched. The length of the CDR3 is 15 residues. The germline gives CDR1 SNHLY, CDR2 FYNNEI. The CDR3 nucleotides are TGTGCCAGCAGTGAAGCGAGAGGGGGCAGTGAAAAACTGTTTTTT. Its translation is CASSEARGGSEKLFF.

The rearrangement links TRBV28 to TRBJ1-1; possibly TRBD1 for D (5 bases). Germline V gives CDR1 MDHEN, CDR2 SYDVKM. This CDR3 spans 16 amino acids. The V end lost 6 bases, the J end lost 1 base, and 18 bases lay between the germline ends. The CDR3 nucleotides read TGTGCCAGCAGATCCGGGGGAGGGGCAAGGAACACTGAAGCTTTCTTT. Translated: CASRSGGGARNTEAFF.

This clone was found a few times. The chain is built from TRBV4-3 and TRBJ2-7; 7 positions match TRBD2. The germline CDR1 and CDR2 sequences are LGHNA and YSLEER. This CDR3 has 15 amino acids. V lost 0 bases, J lost 5 bases, and 7 bases stayed unmatched. CDR3 residues: CASSQEGRGTHEQYF. The CDR3 DNA follows: TGCGCCAGCAGCCAAGAGGGGAGGGGTACCCACGAGCAGTACTTC.

This chain connects TRBV7-9 to TRBJ1-1; D not resolved. V was cut by 4 bases and J by 7 bases, with 7 bases left in between. Per the germline V gene, CDR1 is SEHNR and CDR2 is FQNEAQ (reference sequence). The CDR3 is made up of 11 amino acids. CDR3 in DNA: TGTGCCAGCAGCTCCGGGAGTGAAGCTTTCTTT. Protein sequence: CASSSGSEAFF. The entire variable domain, with the rest obtained from reference TRBV7-9 and TRBJ1-1, is as follows: DTGVSQNPRHKITKRGQNVTFRCDPISEHNRLYWYRQTLGQGPEFLTYFQNEAQLEKSRLLSDRFSAERPKGSFSTLEIQRTEQGDSAMYLCASSSGSEAFFGQGTRLTVV.

The V gene is TRBV30, the J gene TRBJ2-1; 7 bases map to TRBD1. Losses at the gene ends were 0 bases for V and 7 bases for J; bases not matched to a gene: 12. This CDR3 comprises 16 residues. The germline V gene encodes CDR1 GTSNPN and CDR2 SVGIG (reference sequence). The CDR3 nucleotides read TGTGCCTGGAGTGTATGGGACAGAGAGATTTTGAATGAGCAGTTCTTC. Its protein is CAWSVWDREILNEQFF.

The gene calls are TRBV28 and TRBJ2-7, with D possibly matching TRBD2 (6 bases). Trimming pared 5 bases from V and 6 bases from J, leaving 20 bases between. Germline V gene data show CDR1 as MDHEN and CDR2 as SYDVKM. This CDR3 spans 15 amino acids. CDR3 sequence (DNA): TGTGCCAGCAGTCCCCACCCCGGGGTGGGAGGCGAGCAGTACTTC. It codes for CASSPHPGVGGEQYF.

This clone came up a few times. V gene TRBV7-3 combines with J gene TRBJ2-3; D might be TRBD1 (8 bases). From germline, CDR1 is SGHTA and CDR2 FQGTGA. V lost 4 bases, J lost 3 bases, and 11 bases lay in between. The CDR3 runs 14 residues. The CDR3 sequence is CASSSQGGTDTQYF. CDR3 nucleotide sequence: TGTGCCAGCAGCTCACAGGGGGGGACAGATACGCAGTATTTT.

The chain recombines TRBV18 with TRBJ2-5; D is ambiguous. V shed 0 bases and J shed 0 bases, with 5 bases lying between them. From germline, CDR1 is KGHSH and CDR2 LQKENI. This CDR3 spans 14 amino acids. The CDR3 DNA reads as TGTGCCAGCTCACCACCCCTGTACCAAGAGACCCAGTACTTC. Translated: CASSPPLYQETQYF.

The rearrangement links TRBV11-2 to TRBJ2-7; 8 bases fit TRBD1. V lost 6 bases to trimming and J lost 1 base; unmatched junction nucleotides: 8. Germline V lookup: CDR1 SGHAT, CDR2 FQNNGV. The CDR3 has 15 amino acids. CDR3 loop: CASSSVRDRSYEQYF. CDR3 bases: TGTGCCAGCAGTTCAGTACGGGACAGGTCCTACGAGCAGTACTTC.

This clone has just a few counts. The chain uses TRBV5-6 and TRBJ2-7; D unresolved. The V gene lost 0 bases and the J gene lost 3 bases, with 7 bases spanning the gap. Germline V gene data show CDR1 as SGHDT and CDR2 as YYEEEE. There are 13 residues in the CDR3. Here the CDR3 reads CASSLATFYEQYF. The CDR3 bases are TGTGCCAGCAGCTTGGCCACATTCTACGAGCAGTACTTC.

The chain combines TRBV7-9 with TRBJ2-7; 7 bases fit TRBD2. CDR1 is SEHNR, CDR2 FQNEAQ, per germline (reference sequence). This CDR3 spans 17 amino acids. V shed 0 bases and J 5 bases; nucleotides not matched to a gene: 13. CDR3 coding DNA: TGTGCCAGCAGCTTAGCCCCCCTGGCGGGAGAAGTGAACGAGCAGTACTTC. This translates into CASSLAPLAGEVNEQYF.

The V call is TRBV28, the J call TRBJ2-7, with 7 bases matching TRBD2. The CDR3 runs 15 residues. Germline V lookup: CDR1 MDHEN, CDR2 SYDVKM. V was clipped by 6 bases and J by 0 bases; unmatched bases: 8. Written as DNA, the CDR3 is TGTGCCAGCAGCTCCGGAGCGGGGACCTCCTACGAGCAGTACTTC. This gives the protein CASSSGAGTSYEQYF.

The chain employs TRBV19 and TRBJ1-5; D unresolved. Deletions cut 5 bases from V and 0 bases from J, with 11 bases between. Germline V gene data show CDR1 as LNHDA and CDR2 as SQIVND (reference sequence). CDR3 length: 15 amino acids. The DNA of the CDR3 is TGTGCCAGTAGTTTCGGCAGGCGTAGCAATCAGCCCCAGCATTTT. Translating it yields CASSFGRRSNQPQHF. The full variable domain, its missing parts supplied by reference TRBV19 and TRBJ1-5, is DGGITQSPKYLFRKEGQNVTLSCEQNLNHDAMYWYRQDPGQGLRLIYYSQIVNDFQKGDIAEGYSVSREKKESFPLTVTSAQKNPTAFYLCASSFGRRSNQPQHFGDGTRLSIL.